Listed below are T cell receptor beta chains from one sample, sequenced in a study of T cell responses to AZD1222 COVID-19 vaccine. Clones were read by immunoSEQ multiplex PCR, and TCRdb kept only the in-frame ones, dropping some. Of roughly 180,000 clones detected, less than 95% appear once; the ten largest clones hold 0.64%. The material sequenced was peripheral blood, taken on day 0 of AZD1222 vaccination. The receptor source for this set is an adult in good health. The CDR3 runs from the conserved cysteine through the conserved F or W. The D gene is left open where the match is weak. Rows give clone size only sometimes, using once, few, many, or a class for an expanded clone.

j_call v_call d_call clone_size cdr3_nt cdr3_aa
TRBJ2-7 TRBV6-1 TRBD1 - TGTGCCAGCAGTGAAGTAGGACAGGGCCAGGAGCAGTACTTC CASSEVGQGQEQYF
TRBJ1-3 TRBV6-6 - - TGTGCCAGCAGTTACGCGCAGGGTACCTCTGGAAACACCATATATTTT CASSYAQGTSGNTIYF
TRBJ2-3 TRBV11-2 TRBD2 - TGTGCCAGCAACAGCGGAGCGGGATTTCCCACAGATACGCAGTATTTT CASNSGAGFPTDTQYF
TRBJ1-5 TRBV4-1 - - TGCGCCAGCAGCCACCTGGTCGGGGGATTTAGCAATCAGCCCCAGCATTTT CASSHLVGGFSNQPQHF
TRBJ1-2 TRBV29-1 - - TGCAGCGTTCGAGACAACGGCTATGGCTACACCTTC CSVRDNGYGYTF
TRBJ1-2 TRBV13 TRBD1 - TGTGCCAGCAGTAAAGGACAGGGGGCTGAAAGTGGCTACACCTTC CASSKGQGAESGYTF
TRBJ1-2 TRBV14 TRBD1 - TGTGCCAGCAGCGCACCTGGGACAGGAGGCTACACCTTC CASSAPGTGGYTF
TRBJ2-3 TRBV5-1 - - TGCGCCAGCAGCTTGGGCTCGCGTACAGATACGCAGTATTTT CASSLGSRTDTQYF
TRBJ2-7 TRBV28 - - TGTGCCAGCAGTTCCCACTTGGAGGCCTACGAGCAGTACTTC CASSSHLEAYEQYF
TRBJ2-7 TRBV25-1 - once TGTGCCAGCAGTGAATATTGGGGACAAGGTGGGGAGCAGTACTTC CASSEYWGQGGEQYF
TRBJ1-1 TRBV18 - - TGTGCCAGCTCACCATCGGACAAGAACACTGAAGCTTTCTTT CASSPSDKNTEAFF
TRBJ1-2 TRBV6-5 - - TGTGCCAGCAATAATCAACAGGGATTAGGAGGCTACACCTTC CASNNQQGLGGYTF
TRBJ1-4 TRBV28 - - TGTGCCAGCAGTTTATCAGGGTTCCTAACGAAACTGTTTTTT CASSLSGFLTKLFF
TRBJ2-7 TRBV3-1/TRBV3-2 - - TGTGCCAGCACCACAAAGGGGGCAGCGGGTAAAGGACTAGGCGAGCAGTACTTC CASTTKGAAGKGLGEQYF
TRBJ2-7 TRBV18 - - TGTGCCAGCTCACCGGGCAGCTACTCCTACGAGCAGTACTTC CASSPGSYSYEQYF
TRBJ2-3 TRBV5-6 - - TGTGCCAGCAGTTACATCATAAGAAGGGAGGTTGGGGCAGATACGCAGTATTTT CASSYIIRREVGADTQYF
TRBJ2-1 TRBV19 - - TGTGCCAGTACCTTAACCATTCGGGGGAGAAAGGATGAGCAGTTCTTC CASTLTIRGRKDEQFF
TRBJ1-1 TRBV5-1 - - TGCGCCAGCAGCCCTCCCAGGAGCGGCACTGAAGCTTTCTTT CASSPPRSGTEAFF
TRBJ2-7 TRBV28 - - TGTGCCAGCAGTTTACCTGGGGCCAGCTCCTACGAGCAGTACTTC CASSLPGASSYEQYF
TRBJ1-1 TRBV4-2 - - TGTGCCAGCAGCCAGGGACATTTAGGTTGGAACACTGAAGCTTTCTTT CASSQGHLGWNTEAFF
TRBJ1-5 TRBV15 - - TGTGCCACCAGCAGCTCGTCCCCCGAGGTCAATCAGCCCCAGCATTTT CATSSSSPEVNQPQHF
TRBJ1-5 TRBV28 - - TGTGCCAGCAGTTTTGCCAGGGGAAATCAGCCCCAGCATTTT CASSFARGNQPQHF
TRBJ2-2 TRBV19 TRBD1 - TGTGCCAGTAGTACCAGACAGGGGTCGCCCGGGGAGCTGTTTTTT CASSTRQGSPGELFF
TRBJ1-1 TRBV5-1 - - TGCGCCAGCAGCTTGTTTGGGAGGAAAGGCAACACTGAAGCTTTCTTT CASSLFGRKGNTEAFF
TRBJ1-5 TRBV5-1 - - TGCGCCAGCAGCTGGGTTCCGGGAGGCAATCAGCCCCAGCATTTT CASSWVPGGNQPQHF
TRBJ2-7 TRBV27 TRBD2 - TGTGCCAGCAGTTTATCGAGGGTTAGCGGGGAGACGTTAAAGGAGCAGTACTTC CASSLSRVSGETLKEQYF
TRBJ1-1 TRBV19 TRBD1 - TGTGCCAGTAGTATGACAGGGGAGAACACTGAAGCTTTCTTT CASSMTGENTEAFF